This T cell receptor (beta chain) was sequenced during a study of technical replicates of blood from a handful of donors. The CDR3 sequence is 12 residues long. In germline, CDR1 is MGHDK, CDR2 SYGVNS. The V end lost 4 bases, the J end lost 7 bases, and 10 bases lay between the germline ends. The table came from immunoSEQ multiplex PCR; TCRdb's copy has only in-frame clones and leaves some out. The table records about 82,000 clones, 85% to 95% of them present only once. This clone was found once. The sequence was collected from a human donor in good health. Sequencing was done on a sample of T cells isolated from PBMCs. V usage is TRBV25-1 and J usage is TRBJ2-5; D remains ambiguous. CDR3: CASSGAGRTQYF. The CDR3 DNA reads TGTGCCAGCAGTGGGGCTGGCCGGACCCAGTACTTC.